This entry lists 11 T cell receptor beta chains sequenced from one sample in a study of response to subunit inactivated influenza vaccine. TCRdb reanalysed the RT-PCR reads using MiXCR and keeps one entry per CDR3 protein. The sample includes some 480,000 distinct CDR3 sequences, approximately 9.9% of them seen just once. The sample here was PBMCs from blood, taken roughly 6 weeks after vaccination. The origin of the receptors is a man in his fifties or sixties who received an inactivated influenza vaccine.

This clonotype was counted between two and nine times. DNA for the CDR3: TGTGCCAGCAGTTTAGGTGGGACAGGGGCCCCTAGGGGCTACACCTTC. Its translation: CASSLGGTGAPRGYTF. The chain carries TRBV12-3 or TRBV12-4 and TRBJ1-2; 10 nucleotides agree with TRBD1. V lost 1 base, J lost 8 bases, and 10 bases stayed unmatched. The CDR3 runs 16 residues.

The CDR3 DNA reads TGTGCCAGCAGTTTACAGGGGGTTTTCAATGAGCAGTTCTTC. Protein sequence: CASSLQGVFNEQFF. The chain links TRBV12-3 or TRBV12-4 to TRBJ2-1, with 7 nucleotides matching TRBD1. The CDR3 has 14 residues. J lost 6 bases, V lost 2 bases, and 4 bases had no gene match.

The CDR3 spells CASSSRQYGGAFF. The CDR3 DNA follows: TGTGCCAGCAGTTCCCGACAGTACGGAGGAGCTTTCTTT. This chain uses TRBV27 with TRBJ1-1, with D possibly being TRBD1 (5 bases). The CDR3 has 13 amino acids. Between the trimmed V and J ends, which lost 4 bases and 10 bases, there was a span of 16 bases. Germline CDR1 reads MNHEY; CDR2 reads SMNVEV (reference sequence).

This clonotype was found a few times. This may be a read error: a much more frequent sequence differs by one nucleotide. The chain is built from TRBV2 and TRBJ2-7; no clear D gene. The CDR3 sequence is 11 residues long. Germline loops: CDR1 SNHLY, CDR2 FYNNEI. The germline V and J ends were trimmed by 7 bases and 0 bases, with 4 bases remaining between them. In DNA, the CDR3 is TGTGCCAGCACCTACTCCTACGAGCAGTACTTC. Encoded protein: CASTYSYEQYF.

This clonotype came up a few times. J is TRBJ2-1 and V is TRBV24-1; TRBD2 agrees at 11 bases. J gave up 12 bases and V 9 bases, and 12 bases lay outside the gene matches. Germline CDR1 KGHDR, CDR2 SFDVKD. The CDR3 loop spans 14 amino acids. The CDR3 DNA is TGTGCCACCGCTGACTCACTAGCGGGAGTGGGGCAGTTCTTC. Amino acids: CATADSLAGVGQFF.

J is TRBJ2-5 and V is TRBV12-3 or TRBV12-4, with 14 bases aligning to TRBD2. The CDR3 totals 17 residues. The V segment lost 3 bases and the J segment 2 bases; nucleotides outside the gene matches: 5. The CDR3 is CASSFLGTSGSQETQYF. Here the CDR3 DNA reads TGTGCCAGCAGTTTCTTGGGGACTAGCGGGAGTCAAGAGACCCAGTACTTC.

This clonotype was counted between two and nine times. The gene calls are TRBV6-1 and TRBJ1-2; 12 nucleotides line up with TRBD1. Germline V gene sequence: CDR1 MNHNS, CDR2 SASEGT. This CDR3 has 15 amino acids. Trimming removed 6 bases from V and 3 bases from J; junction bases left unmatched: 5. CDR3 sequence: CASSGTGGLYYGYTF. Written as DNA, the CDR3 is TGTGCCAGCAGCGGGACAGGGGGCCTTTACTATGGCTACACCTTC.

This clonotype was observed at least ten times. This chain joins TRBV6-2 or TRBV6-3 and TRBJ2-5; possible D gene TRBD2, 5 bases. The CDR3 length is 15 residues. The V gene's germline CDR1 is MNHEY and CDR2 SVGEGT. The V end lost 7 bases, the J end lost 3 bases, and 18 bases lay between the germline ends. The CDR3 bases are TGTGCCAGCACTGACTTCGGGGAGCCGAAAGAGACCCAGTACTTC. Protein product: CASTDFGEPKETQYF.

This clonotype has only a few counts. This chain uses TRBV28 with TRBJ2-5; D is uncertain. This CDR3 has 14 amino acids. V was cut by 5 bases and J by 2 bases, with 12 bases left in between. The germline V gene encodes CDR1 MDHEN and CDR2 SYDVKM. The CDR3 DNA reads as TGTGCCAGCAGTGACGCCCCTGGTCAAGAGACCCAGTACTTC. Translated: CASSDAPGQETQYF.

The V gene is TRBV9, the J gene TRBJ2-6, with 8 positions matching TRBD2. Germline V lookup: CDR1 SGDLS, CDR2 YYNGEE. The CDR3 contains 16 residues. The V and J ends lost 4 bases and 0 bases, in that order; junction bases with no gene match: 3. As DNA, the CDR3 is TGTGCCAGCAGCCCTACTAGCGGCTCTGGGGCCAACGTCCTGACTTTC. It specifies CASSPTSGSGANVLTF.

In this sample, this clonotype turned up once. The chain carries TRBV12-3 or TRBV12-4 and TRBJ1-3; D not resolved. The CDR3 loop spans 14 amino acids. Trimming took 5 bases from V and 0 from J, leaving 8 bases between them. The chain's CDR3 is CASSMGGSGNTIYF. In nucleotides, the CDR3 is TGTGCCAGCAGTATGGGAGGCTCTGGAAACACCATATATTTT.